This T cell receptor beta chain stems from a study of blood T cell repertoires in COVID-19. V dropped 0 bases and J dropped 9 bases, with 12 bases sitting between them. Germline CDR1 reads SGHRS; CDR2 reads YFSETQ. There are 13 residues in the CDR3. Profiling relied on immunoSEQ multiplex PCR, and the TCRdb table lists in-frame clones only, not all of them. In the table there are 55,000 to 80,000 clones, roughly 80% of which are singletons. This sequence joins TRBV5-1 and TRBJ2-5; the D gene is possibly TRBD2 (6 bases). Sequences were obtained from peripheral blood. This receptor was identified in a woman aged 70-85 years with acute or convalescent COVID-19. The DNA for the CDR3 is TGCGCCAGCAGCTTGGGGCAGTCGGGGGCCCAGTACTTC. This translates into CASSLGQSGAQYF.